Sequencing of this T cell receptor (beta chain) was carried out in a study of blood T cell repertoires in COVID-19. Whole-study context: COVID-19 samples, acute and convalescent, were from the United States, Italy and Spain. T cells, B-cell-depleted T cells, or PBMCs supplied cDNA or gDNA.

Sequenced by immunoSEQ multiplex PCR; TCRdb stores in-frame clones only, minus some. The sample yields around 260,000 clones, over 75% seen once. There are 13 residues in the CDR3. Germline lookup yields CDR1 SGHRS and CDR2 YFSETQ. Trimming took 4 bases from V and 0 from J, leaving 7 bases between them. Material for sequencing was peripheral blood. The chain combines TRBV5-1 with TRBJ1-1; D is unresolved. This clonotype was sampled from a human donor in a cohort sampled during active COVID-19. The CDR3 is CASSLDLNTEAFF. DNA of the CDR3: TGCGCCAGCAGCCTAGATTTGAACACTGAAGCTTTCTTT.